One sample yielded the 29 T cell receptor beta chains listed below, sequenced in a study of cytomegalovirus exposure and HLA in healthy donors. The assay was immunoSEQ multiplex PCR, and TCRdb's table has in-frame clones only and misses some. The data show fewer than 85,000 clones, about 96% seen once. The sample taken for sequencing was PBMCs. These receptors all stem from a woman aged 18-29 years in good health and CMV-seronegative.

V usage is TRBV28 and J usage is TRBJ1-1, with D perhaps TRBD1 (5 bases). This CDR3 is 14 amino acids long. Germline CDR1 MDHEN, CDR2 SYDVKM. V lost 6 bases and J 1 base, leaving 12 bases between the germline ends. In DNA form, the CDR3 reads TGTGCCAGCAGAACCCAGCAGGGGAACACTGAAGCTTTCTTT. Amino acids: CASRTQQGNTEAFF.

The rearrangement uses TRBV5-4 and TRBJ2-2; the match to TRBD2 covers 12 bases. The J segment lost 4 bases and the V segment lost 4 bases, leaving 5 bases of the junction unmatched. The CDR3 spans 16 residues. Germline CDR1 and CDR2: SGHNT and YYREEE (reference sequence). CDR3 loop: CASSQGLAGFTGELFF. The CDR3 DNA reads as TGTGCCAGCAGCCAAGGACTAGCGGGATTCACCGGGGAGCTGTTTTTT.

The chain employs TRBV2 and TRBJ2-1; maybe TRBD1 (5 bases). Trimming left V 2 bases short and J 8 bases short, with 19 bases between. Germline CDR1 SNHLY, CDR2 FYNNEI. This CDR3 is 16 amino acids long. The CDR3 nucleotides are TGTGCCAGCAGTGAACCGGCAGGGTCCCTTGGGGATGAGCAGTTCTTC. Protein sequence: CASSEPAGSLGDEQFF.

V usage is TRBV4-1 and J usage is TRBJ2-7; possibly TRBD1 for D (5 bases). The V gene's germline CDR1 is MGHRA and CDR2 YSYEKL. The V gene lost 2 bases and the J gene lost 1 base, with 9 bases spanning the gap. The CDR3 spans 14 residues. The CDR3 spells CASSQSPGSYEQYF. CDR3 nucleotide sequence: TGCGCCAGCAGCCAATCACCAGGGTCCTACGAGCAGTACTTC.

This clone came up once. This chain connects TRBV7-2 to TRBJ2-1; TRBD1 is a possible D gene (5 bases). Trimming shortened V by 0 bases and J by 0 bases, and 9 bases separated the two germline ends. The germline V gene encodes CDR1 SGHTA and CDR2 FQGNSA. This CDR3 is 16 amino acids long. This CDR3 reads CASSLAQGGSYNEQFF. Here the CDR3 DNA reads TGTGCCAGCAGCTTAGCGCAGGGCGGCTCCTACAATGAGCAGTTCTTC.

The V and J genes are TRBV29-1 and TRBJ2-1; D call uncertain. With 6 bases removed from V and 4 bases from J, the gap between germline ends came to 10 bases. The germline gives CDR1 SQVTM, CDR2 ANQGSEA. The CDR3 has 12 amino acids. The CDR3 here is CSVRGSYNEQFF. CDR3 bases: TGCAGCGTCAGAGGCAGTTACAATGAGCAGTTCTTC.

This chain links TRBV4-1 with TRBJ2-7, with 10 bases aligning to TRBD1. CDR1 and CDR2 from the germline V gene are MGHRA and YSYEKL. After removal of 0 bases from V and 3 bases from J, the junction contained 5 bases not matched to a gene. The CDR3 extends over 16 amino acids. CDR3 nucleotide sequence: TGCGCCAGCAGCCAAGATGGGGACAGGGGCCGCTACGAGCAGTACTTC. This codes for CASSQDGDRGRYEQYF.

This sequence joins TRBV19 and TRBJ1-4, with D possibly matching TRBD1 (5 bases). The CDR3 extends over 14 amino acids. The germline gives CDR1 LNHDA, CDR2 SQIVND (reference sequence). The V gene lost 7 bases and the J gene lost 2 bases, with 11 bases spanning the gap. CDR3 sequence reads: CASTLTVTNEKLFF. In DNA form, the CDR3 reads TGTGCCAGTACCCTGACAGTGACTAATGAAAAACTGTTTTTT.

The chain employs TRBV11-2 and TRBJ1-5; 12 bases align to TRBD1. CDR1 is SGHAT and CDR2 is FQNNGV in the germline V gene. The junction had 7 bases not matched to a gene; V was cut back by 4 bases and J by 0 bases. The CDR3 has 18 residues. This CDR3 is CASSSGTGGPYSNQPQHF. CDR3 nucleotide sequence: TGTGCCAGCAGCTCCGGGACAGGGGGCCCGTATAGCAATCAGCCCCAGCATTTT.

This clone was seen a single time. The chain has TRBV19 and TRBJ1-1, with D perhaps TRBD1 (5 bases). The CDR3 is 12 amino acids. Germline values: CDR1 LNHDA, CDR2 SQIVND (reference sequence). V lost 3 bases, J lost 7 bases, and 9 bases lay in between. In DNA form, the CDR3 reads TGTGCCAGTAGTATGGGGGGTAGTGAAGCTTTCTTT. This translates into CASSMGGSEAFF.

The chain combines TRBV5-4 with TRBJ1-1, with D hard to call. Trimming took 0 bases from V and 0 from J, leaving 12 bases between them. This CDR3 has 16 amino acids. Germline lookup yields CDR1 SGHNT and CDR2 YYREEE (reference sequence). The CDR3 is CASSLGGDGMNTEAFF. CDR3 in DNA: TGTGCCAGCAGCTTGGGGGGAGACGGGATGAACACTGAAGCTTTCTTT. The whole variable domain, filled in from reference TRBV5-4 and TRBJ1-1, reads ETGVTQSPTHLIKTRGQQVTLRCSSQSGHNTVSWYQQALGQGPQFIFQYYREEENGRGNFPPRFSGLQFPNYSSELNVNALELDDSALYLCASSLGGDGMNTEAFFGQGTRLTVV.

This chain joins TRBV9 and TRBJ2-7; 9 nucleotides line up with TRBD2. This CDR3 is built from 14 residues. With 3 bases clipped from V and 2 bases from J, the junction kept 3 bases outside the gene matches. The germline V gene encodes CDR1 SGDLS and CDR2 YYNGEE. CDR3 bases: TGTGCCAGCAGCGGGCGGGAGGGAGCCTACGAGCAGTACTTC. Residues: CASSGREGAYEQYF.

This chain uses TRBV29-1 with TRBJ1-1; D remains unclear. This CDR3 comprises 13 residues. With 5 bases removed from V and 3 bases from J, the gap between germline ends came to 13 bases. Germline-derived CDR1 and CDR2 are SQVTM and ANQGSEA. CDR3 in DNA: TGCAGCGTTTTAGCGACTGCCGACACTGAAGCTTTCTTT. As protein: CSVLATADTEAFF.

J is TRBJ2-5 and V is TRBV4-1; D is possibly TRBD2 (5 bases). CDR1 and CDR2 from the germline V gene are MGHRA and YSYEKL. The CDR3 is 13 residues long. V lost 1 base, J lost 7 bases, and 10 bases lay in between. As DNA, the CDR3 is TGCGCCAGCAGCCAAGGGGGAGTGGGGACCCAGTACTTC. This gives the protein CASSQGGVGTQYF.

The rearrangement uses TRBV18 and TRBJ1-5; the D is unclear. Per the germline V gene, CDR1 is KGHSH and CDR2 is LQKENI. V gave up 1 base and J gave up 4 bases, with 11 bases separating them. The CDR3 totals 15 residues. In DNA, the CDR3 is TGTGCCAGCTCACCACTCAGCCCAGGAAATCAGCCCCAGCATTTT. Amino acids: CASSPLSPGNQPQHF.

The chain employs TRBV28 and TRBJ1-1, with 8 bases that match TRBD1. V shed 7 bases and J 4 bases; nucleotides not matched to a gene: 11. Germline V lookup: CDR1 MDHEN, CDR2 SYDVKM. The CDR3 extends over 15 amino acids. In DNA form, the CDR3 reads TGTGCCAGCACCCTTTCAGGGGGCGCGGGCACTGAAGCTTTCTTT. It is translated as CASTLSGGAGTEAFF.

V and J are TRBV10-3 and TRBJ1-2; no clear D. Trimming pared 5 bases from V and 4 bases from J, leaving 11 bases between. There are 13 residues in the CDR3. Per the germline V gene, CDR1 is ENHRY and CDR2 is SYGVKD. In DNA, the CDR3 is TGTGCCATCAGTCCCGAACTACTCTATGGCTACACCTTC. Translated: CAISPELLYGYTF.

The CDR3 nucleotides read TGTGCCAGCAGTTTCGACAGGGTGGCCTATGGCTACACCTTC. This translates into CASSFDRVAYGYTF. The J gene is TRBJ1-2, the V gene TRBV6-5; 7 positions match TRBD1. With 4 bases clipped from V and 4 bases from J, the junction kept 6 bases outside the gene matches. CDR1 and CDR2 (germline): MNHEY, SVGAGI. The CDR3 runs to 14 residues.

The rearrangement links TRBV29-1 to TRBJ2-7; TRBD2 agrees at 7 bases. J was trimmed by 1 base and V by 5 bases; bases with no gene match: 5. The CDR3 runs 13 residues. Germline V gene sequence: CDR1 SQVTM, CDR2 ANQGSEA. The CDR3 loop reads CSVSAGESYEQYF. As DNA, the CDR3 is TGCAGCGTTTCTGCGGGAGAATCCTACGAGCAGTACTTC.

This chain links TRBV6-4 with TRBJ2-5, with a tentative D call TRBD2 (5 bases). Germline assignment: CDR1 MRHNA and CDR2 SNTAGT. This CDR3 spans 15 amino acids. Deletions cut 3 bases from V and 2 bases from J, with 13 bases between. The CDR3 DNA follows: TGTGCCAGCAGTGAATCCCCAGCGGAGCAAGAGACCCAGTACTTC. Translated: CASSESPAEQETQYF.

The rearrangement joins TRBV27 to TRBJ2-7; 12 bases agree with TRBD2. Germline V gene lookup returns CDR1 MNHEY and CDR2 SMNVEV (reference sequence). This CDR3 contains 15 residues. Trimming at V came to 0 bases and at J to 4 bases, leaving 1 base not matched to a gene. This CDR3 is CASSLSLAGGYEQYF. As DNA, the CDR3 is TGTGCCAGCAGTTTATCCCTAGCGGGAGGGTACGAGCAGTACTTC.

The rearrangement uses TRBV7-9 and TRBJ2-3, with 11 bases aligning to TRBD1. This CDR3 spans 18 amino acids. V lost 5 bases, J lost 2 bases, and 12 bases stayed unmatched. The germline gives CDR1 SEHNR, CDR2 FQNEAQ (reference sequence). The CDR3 DNA is TGTGCCAGCAGCCATCCCGCACCGGGACAGGGGGACACAGATACGCAGTATTTT. This gives the protein CASSHPAPGQGDTDTQYF.

This rearrangement joins TRBV2 to TRBJ2-5, with D possibly matching TRBD1 (5 bases). The CDR3 totals 12 residues. The ends were cut back, 4 bases at V and 5 bases at J, with 8 bases in the middle. CDR1 is SNHLY and CDR2 is FYNNEI in the germline V gene. The DNA of the CDR3 is TGTGCCAGCAGTGGGTCAGGGGAGACCCAGTACTTC. Protein product: CASSGSGETQYF.

The chain has TRBV5-1 and TRBJ1-3; no firm D call. Trimming stripped 5 bases from V and 0 bases from J, with 9 bases between. CDR3 length: 14 residues. Germline CDR1 is SGHRS and CDR2 is YFSETQ. CDR3 protein: CASRSVSSGNTIYF. CDR3 DNA: TGCGCCAGCAGGTCGGTCTCCTCTGGAAACACCATATATTTT.

The chain links TRBV5-1 to TRBJ2-3; maybe TRBD2 (6 bases). V gave up 2 bases and J gave up 3 bases, with 10 bases separating them. This CDR3 has 14 amino acids. CDR1 is SGHRS, CDR2 YFSETQ, per germline. Written as DNA, the CDR3 is TGCGCCAGCAGCTTTAGCGGTATAACAGATACGCAGTATTTT. Its protein is CASSFSGITDTQYF. The whole variable domain, filled in from reference TRBV5-1 and TRBJ2-3, reads KAGVTQTPRYLIKTRGQQVTLSCSPISGHRSVSWYQQTPGQGLQFLFEYFSETQRNKGNFPGRFSGRQFSNSRSEMNVSTLELGDSALYLCASSFSGITDTQYFGPGTRLTVL.

CDR3 nucleotides: TGTGCCAGCAGTTACCCGTTAGCGGGGGGGTACAATGAGCAGTTCTTC. Translation: CASSYPLAGGYNEQFF. J is TRBJ2-1 and V is TRBV6-6; 11 bases map to TRBD2. The CDR3 totals 16 residues. Germline lookup yields CDR1 MNHNY and CDR2 SVGAGI (reference sequence). V dropped 2 bases and J dropped 4; count of bases not matched to a gene: 4.

The chain carries TRBV4-1 and TRBJ2-2; 7 bases map to TRBD2. Germline CDR1 is MGHRA and CDR2 is YSYEKL. The CDR3 totals 19 residues. V shed 4 bases and J 7 bases; nucleotides not matched to a gene: 21. The CDR3 nucleotides read TGCGCCAGCAGCCCCTGGCCCTGGGGGGGGTTGGGCGTCGGCGGGGAGCTGTTTTTT. Protein sequence: CASSPWPWGGLGVGGELFF.

V is TRBV7-9 and J is TRBJ1-3; D gene ambiguous. CDR3 length equals 12 residues. Looked up from germline, CDR1 is SEHNR and CDR2 is FQNEAQ (reference sequence). V was cut by 4 bases and J by 4 bases, with 5 bases left in between. Written as DNA, the CDR3 is TGTGCCAGCAGCTCCCAGGGAAACACCATATATTTT. Amino acid sequence: CASSSQGNTIYF.

The chain is built from TRBV10-3 and TRBJ2-3; 10 bases are shared with TRBD2. Germline CDR1 reads ENHRY; CDR2 reads SYGVKD. The CDR3 sequence is 18 residues long. Trimming removed 10 bases from V and 6 bases from J; junction bases left unmatched: 22. The CDR3 bases are TGTGCCACCATAGCTCTGAAAACTAGCGGGGCTGCGGACGATACGCAGTATTTT. Translation: CATIALKTSGAADDTQYF.